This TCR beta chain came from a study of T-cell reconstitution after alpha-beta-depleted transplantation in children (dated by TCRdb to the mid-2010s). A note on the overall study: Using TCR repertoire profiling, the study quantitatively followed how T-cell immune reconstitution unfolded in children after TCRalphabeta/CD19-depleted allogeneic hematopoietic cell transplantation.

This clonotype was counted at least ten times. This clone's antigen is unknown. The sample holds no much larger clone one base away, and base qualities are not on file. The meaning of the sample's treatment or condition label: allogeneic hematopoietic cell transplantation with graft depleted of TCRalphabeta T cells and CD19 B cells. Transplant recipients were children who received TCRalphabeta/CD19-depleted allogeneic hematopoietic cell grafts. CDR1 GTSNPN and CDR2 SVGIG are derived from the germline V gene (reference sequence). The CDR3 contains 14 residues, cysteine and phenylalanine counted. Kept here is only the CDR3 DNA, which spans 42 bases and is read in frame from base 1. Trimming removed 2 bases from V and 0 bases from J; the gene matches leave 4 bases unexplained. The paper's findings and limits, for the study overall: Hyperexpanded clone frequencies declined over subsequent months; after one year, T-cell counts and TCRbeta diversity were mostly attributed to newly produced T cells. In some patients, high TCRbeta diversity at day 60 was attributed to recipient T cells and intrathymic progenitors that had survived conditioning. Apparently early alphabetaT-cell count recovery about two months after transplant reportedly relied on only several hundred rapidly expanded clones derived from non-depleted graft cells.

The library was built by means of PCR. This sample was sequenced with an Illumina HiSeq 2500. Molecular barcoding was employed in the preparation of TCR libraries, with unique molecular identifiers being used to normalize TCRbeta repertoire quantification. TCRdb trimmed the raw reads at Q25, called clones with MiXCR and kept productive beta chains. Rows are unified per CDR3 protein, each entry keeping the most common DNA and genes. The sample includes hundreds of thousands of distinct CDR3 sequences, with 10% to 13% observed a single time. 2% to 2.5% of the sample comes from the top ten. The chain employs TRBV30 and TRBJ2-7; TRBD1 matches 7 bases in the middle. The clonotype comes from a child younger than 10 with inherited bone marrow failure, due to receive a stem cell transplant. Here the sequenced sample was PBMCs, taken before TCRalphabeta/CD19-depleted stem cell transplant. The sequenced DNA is TGTGCCTGGAGTTTGGACAGGTTCTCCTACGAGCAGTACTTC. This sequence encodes CAWSLDRFSYEQYF.